The 5 T cell receptor beta chains below come from one sample, sequenced in a study of somatic mutations in cytotoxic T cells in rheumatoid arthritis. Produced via immunoSEQ multiplex PCR; TCRdb's table is partial and in-frame only. The sample gives roughly 7,700 clones, 75% of which show up once; roughly 37% is in the top ten. Sequencing was carried out using CD8+ T cells sorted from blood. The receptors stem from an adult with rheumatoid arthritis.

CDR3 loop: CASTSGHEAFF. In DNA, the CDR3 is TGTGCCAGTACCAGCGGACATGAAGCTTTCTTT. The chain uses TRBV19 and TRBJ1-1; possibly TRBD1 for D (5 bases). CDR1 is LNHDA, CDR2 SQIVND, per germline (reference sequence). The CDR3 extends over 11 amino acids. Between the trimmed V and J ends, which lost 7 bases and 7 bases, there was a span of 10 bases.

The DNA of the CDR3 is TGCAGCGTATTTGGGGGGGGGTACGACAATGAGCAGTTCTTC. It yields the protein CSVFGGGYDNEQFF. J is TRBJ2-1 and V is TRBV29-1; 7 nucleotides agree with TRBD2. The CDR3 has 14 residues. Unmatched junction bases numbered 10, after V lost 6 bases and J lost 5 bases. The germline V gene has CDR1 SQVTM and CDR2 ANQGSEA.

The chain has TRBV19 and TRBJ2-3; 7 bases are a match to TRBD1. Germline CDR1 reads LNHDA; CDR2 reads SQIVND (reference sequence). After removal of 8 bases from V and 2 bases from J, the junction contained 10 bases not matched to a gene. This CDR3 has 15 amino acids. CDR3 DNA sequence: TGTGCCAGTGGGATAGGGACAGCCTTCACAGATACGCAGTATTTT. Residues: CASGIGTAFTDTQYF.

V gene TRBV6-6 combines with J gene TRBJ2-1; 10 nucleotides agree with TRBD2. Trimming took 1 base from V and 8 from J; bases not matched to a gene: 5. The CDR3 is 15 amino acids. Germline CDR1 and CDR2: MNHNY and SVGAGI (reference sequence). The CDR3 loop reads CASSYFTSGNYEQFF. The CDR3 nucleotides read TGTGCCAGCAGTTACTTTACTAGCGGGAACTATGAGCAGTTCTTC.

J is TRBJ1-6 and V is TRBV6-6; D is ambiguous. Germline V gene lookup returns CDR1 MNHNY and CDR2 SVGAGI (reference sequence). Trimming pared 6 bases from V and 4 bases from J, leaving 7 bases between. The CDR3 runs 13 residues. CDR3 loop: CASRPEYNSPLHF. CDR3 in DNA: TGTGCCAGCAGACCGGAATATAATTCACCCCTCCACTTT.